These T cell receptor beta chains were read from a single sample in a study of cytomegalovirus exposure and HLA in healthy donors. The protocol was immunoSEQ multiplex PCR, while the TCRdb copy is restricted to in-frame clones and leaves out a portion. The table shows about 200,000 clones, with around 77% occurring only once. Sample: PBMCs. These receptors all stem from a woman in her thirties in good health and CMV-seronegative. Both conserved end residues are trimmed from each CDR3.

CDR3 length	J gene	V gene	CDR3 protein
9	TRBJ2-1	TRBV20-1	SARAGNEQF
11	TRBJ1-5	TRBV6-5	ASSDTGNQPQH
13	TRBJ1-2	TRBV5-4	ASSLRGGEAYGYT
12	TRBJ1-6	TRBV19	ASIDGATNSPLH
14	TRBJ2-4	TRBV18	ASSPRTSGSINIQY
11	TRBJ2-7	TRBV7-9	SSRRGFSYEQY
16	TRBJ2-3	TRBV4-2	ASSQDGGGGGITDTQY
13	TRBJ1-4	TRBV27	ASSPRDRGREKLF
10	TRBJ1-1	TRBV5-5	ASSPGQPEAF
17	TRBJ2-1	TRBV14	ASSQPIPGTSGHYNEQF
12	TRBJ2-1	TRBV7-6	ASSLARPGGEQF
11	TRBJ2-5	TRBV5-1	ASSSGSRETQY
13	TRBJ2-7	TRBV14	ASSPGGGGPYEQY
11	TRBJ1-2	TRBV6-5	ASSPPGRVGYT
17	TRBJ1-1	TRBV5-1	ASSSPNRTDLRLNTEAF
15	TRBJ1-2	TRBV19	ASSGQGSEEAGYGYT
12	TRBJ2-7	TRBV7-8	ASSLGQRGYEQY
12	TRBJ2-7	TRBV7-9	ASSPPTGSYEQY
14	TRBJ2-1	TRBV28	ASSAPSGRATNEQF
11	TRBJ2-7	TRBV28	ASSLGTSYEQY
10	TRBJ1-1	TRBV30	AWIRENTEAF
12	TRBJ2-3	TRBV7-2	ASSINGFTDTQY
12	TRBJ1-1	TRBV7-9	ASSLPGQGAKTF
13	TRBJ1-1	TRBV28	ASSPPGDRVPEAF
12	TRBJ1-3	TRBV6-6	ASSLRGAGDTIY
15	TRBJ2-3	TRBV10-1	ASSESDAGGGTDTQY
11	TRBJ1-2	TRBV7-9	ASSLAGGNGYT
13	TRBJ1-3	TRBV7-6	ASSGGGRSGNTIY
13	TRBJ1-1	TRBV21-1	ASSKGRGSNTEAF
12	TRBJ1-2	TRBV30	AWSDDSLNYGYT
14	TRBJ2-2	TRBV15	ATSGRGLYNTGELF
16	TRBJ2-2	TRBV5-1	ASSFLGTSATNTGELF
13	TRBJ1-2	TRBV5-1	ASNIVTGTGPGYT
13	TRBJ2-3	TRBV29-1	SAEGAGPARNTQY
12	TRBJ2-7	TRBV7-8	ASSSSRDSYEQY
13	TRBJ2-7	TRBV7-9	ASSFQTGSIYEQY
12	TRBJ2-1	TRBV28	ASSFSGRYNEQF
14	TRBJ2-3	TRBV6-1	ASSEGHSLPLDTQY
11	TRBJ1-5	TRBV6-1	ASSEIGDQPQH
12	TRBJ2-5	TRBV11-2	ASSTRRSMGTQY
10	TRBJ2-5	TRBV27	ASSLLAGKQY
13	TRBJ1-1	TRBV6-5	ASSSVGQGDTEAF
14	TRBJ2-1	TRBV28	ASPPFGAEPLNEQF
12	TRBJ2-7	TRBV7-9	ASSLPGGGYEQY
13	TRBJ2-1	TRBV5-1	ASSFAGGPFNEQF
14	TRBJ1-1	TRBV7-9	ASSLTPWARGAEAF
13	TRBJ2-1	TRBV27	ASSREMSGAVEQF
14	TRBJ1-1	TRBV7-2	ASSVTRGQTNTEAF
12	TRBJ1-4	TRBV4-1	ASSQRSANEKLF
14	TRBJ1-2	TRBV4-1	ASSLFGTDELYGYT
11	TRBJ1-2	TRBV27	ASSFKDYYGYT
11	TRBJ1-5	TRBV19	ASSIGQFQPQH
13	TRBJ2-5	TRBV7-9	SSRASGDLKETQY
13	TRBJ2-1	TRBV7-2	ASSPQGGLGNEQF
16	TRBJ2-3	TRBV4-1	ASSQHGTSGSSTDTQY
9	TRBJ2-3	TRBV6-5	ASSFGDTQY
13	TRBJ2-3	TRBV5-1	ASSLASGGTDTQY